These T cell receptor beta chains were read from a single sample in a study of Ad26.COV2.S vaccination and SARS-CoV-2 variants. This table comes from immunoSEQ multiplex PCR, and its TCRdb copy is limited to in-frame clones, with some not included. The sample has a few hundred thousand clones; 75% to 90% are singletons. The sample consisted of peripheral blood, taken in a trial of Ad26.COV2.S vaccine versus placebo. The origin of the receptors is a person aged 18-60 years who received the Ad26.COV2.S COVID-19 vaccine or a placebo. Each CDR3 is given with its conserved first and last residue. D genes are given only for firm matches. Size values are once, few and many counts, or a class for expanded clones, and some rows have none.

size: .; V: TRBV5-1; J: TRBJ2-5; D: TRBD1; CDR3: CASDRGPWETQYF; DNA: TGCGCCAGCGACAGGGGGCCCTGGGAGACCCAGTACTTC
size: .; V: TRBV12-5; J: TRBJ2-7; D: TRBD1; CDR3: CASGPSGTGSYEQYF; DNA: TGTGCTAGTGGCCCCTCCGGGACAGGCTCCTACGAGCAGTACTTC
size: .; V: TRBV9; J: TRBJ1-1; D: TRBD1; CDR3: CASSVGDSSNTEAFF; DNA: TGTGCCAGCAGCGTAGGGGACAGTTCGAACACTGAAGCTTTCTTT
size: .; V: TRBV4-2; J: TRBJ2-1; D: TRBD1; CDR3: CASSHTPGQGDNEQFF; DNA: TGTGCCAGCAGCCATACCCCGGGACAGGGCGACAATGAGCAGTTCTTC
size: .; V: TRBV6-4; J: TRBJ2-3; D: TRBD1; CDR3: CASSDGDREGRTQYF; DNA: TGTGCCAGCAGTGACGGGGACAGGGAGGGCCGTACGCAGTATTTT
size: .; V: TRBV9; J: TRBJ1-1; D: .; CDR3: CASSFRPATEAFF; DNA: TGTGCCAGCAGCTTTCGACCAGCCACTGAAGCTTTCTTT
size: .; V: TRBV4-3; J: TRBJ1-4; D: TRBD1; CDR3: CASSQAGQGWVSNEKLFF; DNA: TGCGCCAGCAGCCAAGCAGGACAGGGATGGGTATCTAATGAAAAACTGTTTTTT
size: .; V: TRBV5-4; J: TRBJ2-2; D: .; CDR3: CASAAQGSTGELFF; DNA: TGTGCCAGCGCGGCACAAGGGAGCACCGGGGAGCTGTTTTTT
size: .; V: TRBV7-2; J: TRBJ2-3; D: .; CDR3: CASSRTNTDTQYF; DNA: TGTGCCAGCAGCCGAACTAACACAGATACGCAGTATTTT
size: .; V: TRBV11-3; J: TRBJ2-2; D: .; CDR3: CASSLRGTGELFF; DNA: TGTGCCAGCAGCTTACGAGGAACCGGGGAGCTGTTTTTT
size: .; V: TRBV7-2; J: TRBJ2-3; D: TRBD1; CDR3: CASSLDRKDTQYF; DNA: TGTGCCAGCAGCTTGGACAGGAAAGATACGCAGTATTTT
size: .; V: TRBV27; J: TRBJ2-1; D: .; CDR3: CASSGLGGDEQFF; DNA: TGTGCCAGCTCGGGGTTGGGTGGCGATGAGCAGTTCTTC
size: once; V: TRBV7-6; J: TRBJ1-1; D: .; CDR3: CASSPTSALREGSTEAFF; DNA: TGTGCCAGCAGTCCTACGTCCGCCCTCAGGGAGGGGAGCACTGAAGCTTTCTTT
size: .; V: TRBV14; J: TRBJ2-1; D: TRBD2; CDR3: CASSQALAGLRNEQFF; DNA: TGTGCCAGCAGCCAAGCACTAGCGGGCCTACGGAATGAGCAGTTCTTC
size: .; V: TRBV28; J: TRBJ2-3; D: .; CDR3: CASSYDSLWTDTQYF; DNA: TGTGCCAGCAGTTACGATTCTTTGTGGACAGATACGCAGTATTTT
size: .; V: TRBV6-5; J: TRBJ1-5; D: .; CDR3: CASSYSLGPNQPQHF; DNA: TGTGCCAGCAGTTACTCTCTGGGGCCCAATCAGCCCCAGCATTTT
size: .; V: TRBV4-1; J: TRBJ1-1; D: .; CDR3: CASSQDELSQAFF; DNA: TGCGCCAGCAGCCAAGACGAGTTGTCTCAAGCTTTCTTT
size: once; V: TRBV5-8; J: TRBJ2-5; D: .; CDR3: CASSRQLGETQYF; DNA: TGTGCCAGCAGTCGACAGCTCGGGGAGACCCAGTACTTC
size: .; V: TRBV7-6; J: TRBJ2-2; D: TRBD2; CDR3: CASSAYTSGSRTGELFF; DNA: TGTGCCAGCAGCGCCTACACTAGCGGGAGTCGGACCGGGGAGCTGTTTTTT
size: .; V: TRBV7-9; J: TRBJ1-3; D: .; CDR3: CASSLKTVIGNTIYF; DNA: TGTGCCAGCAGCTTAAAGACAGTCATCGGAAACACCATATATTTT
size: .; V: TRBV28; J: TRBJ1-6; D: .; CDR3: CASGPGDTDSTPLHF; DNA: TGTGCCAGCGGGCCAGGTGACACGGACAGCACACCCCTCCACTTT
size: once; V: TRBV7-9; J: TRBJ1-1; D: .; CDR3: CASSPRRGLAEAFF; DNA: TGTGCCAGCAGCCCCCGGCGGGGTCTGGCTGAAGCTTTCTTT
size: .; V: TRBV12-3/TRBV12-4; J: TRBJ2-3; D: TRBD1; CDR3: CASSSQGVGTQYF; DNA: TGTGCCAGCAGTTCCCAGGGGGTGGGTACGCAGTATTTT
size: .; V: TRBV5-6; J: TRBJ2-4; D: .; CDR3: CASSLGIGAGYRMYF; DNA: TGTGCCAGCAGCTTGGGGATCGGGGCAGGGTATCGTATGTACTTC
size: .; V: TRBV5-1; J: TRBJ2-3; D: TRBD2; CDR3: CASSLWGGGSGSTDTQYF; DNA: TGCGCCAGCAGCTTGTGGGGCGGGGGAAGCGGGAGCACAGATACGCAGTATTTT
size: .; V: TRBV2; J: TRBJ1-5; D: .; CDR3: CASSEVVRYTDQPQHF; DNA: TGTGCCAGCAGCGAAGTAGTTCGTTACACCGATCAGCCCCAGCATTTT
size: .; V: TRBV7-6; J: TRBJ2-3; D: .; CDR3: CASSLDRTRTDTQYF; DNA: TGTGCCAGCAGCTTAGATCGTACCCGCACAGATACGCAGTATTTT